A selection of T cell receptor beta chains follows, all from one sample in a study of tumor-infiltrating lymphocytes in primary liver carcinoma. Using its own MiXCR run on the multiplex PCR reads, TCRdb lists one record per CDR3 protein. The table records around 100,000 distinct CDR3 sequences, roughly 69% of them present only once. Sequenced input: liver tumor tissue from sampling region 5. The receptor source for this set is a woman aged 55-70 years with primary liver carcinoma and hepatitis B virus infection. CDR3s include the opening cysteine and the closing phenylalanine or tryptophan. Fields, in order: V gene, D gene, J gene, clone size, CDR3 protein, CDR3 DNA. D genes are given only for firm matches. Some rows mark clone size as missing; the rest say once, few, many or name a class of expanded clone.

V gene: TRBV30
D gene: NA
J gene: TRBJ1-5
clone size: NA
CDR3 protein: CAWSTGNILQPQHF
CDR3 DNA: TGTGCCTGGAGTACGGGAAACATTTTGCAGCCCCAGCACTTT

V gene: TRBV11-1
D gene: TRBD2
J gene: TRBJ2-3
clone size: once
CDR3 protein: CTSNLRQRAGVSHF
CDR3 DNA: TGTACCAGCAACTTAAGGCAACGTGCGGGAGTGTCTCACTTT

V gene: TRBV11-2
D gene: NA
J gene: TRBJ1-2
clone size: once
CDR3 protein: CASSIDAIRALRYGYTF
CDR3 DNA: TGTGCCAGCAGCATAGATGCGATCAGGGCGCTGCGCTACGGCTACACCTTC

V gene: TRBV11-2
D gene: TRBD1
J gene: TRBJ2-6
clone size: NA
CDR3 protein: CASDLGGAGANVLTF
CDR3 DNA: TGTGCCAGTGACTTAGGGGGCGCAGGGGCCAACGTCCTGACTTTC

V gene: TRBV11-2
D gene: NA
J gene: TRBJ1-1
clone size: NA
CDR3 protein: CASSLYKGTNTDAFF
CDR3 DNA: TGTGCCAGCAGCTTATATAAGGGGACGAACACTGATGCTTTCTTT

V gene: TRBV14
D gene: NA
J gene: TRBJ2-1
clone size: NA
CDR3 protein: CASSQECSSPPYNEQFF
CDR3 DNA: TGTGCCAGCAGCCAAGAATGCAGCTCCCCCCCTTACAATGAGCAGTTCTTC

V gene: TRBV5-1
D gene: NA
J gene: TRBJ1-2
clone size: many
CDR3 protein: CASSLARGTGGYTF
CDR3 DNA: TGCGCCAGCAGCTTGGCCAGAGGGACGGGGGGCTACACCTTC

V gene: TRBV11-3
D gene: TRBD2
J gene: TRBJ2-3
clone size: NA
CDR3 protein: CASNLGTSGTGTDTQYF
CDR3 DNA: TGTGCCAGCAACTTAGGGACTAGCGGGACCGGCACAGATACACAATATTTT

V gene: TRBV7-8
D gene: TRBD2
J gene: TRBJ2-1
clone size: NA
CDR3 protein: CAGSLRLAGYNEHFF
CDR3 DNA: TGTGCCGGCAGCTTAAGACTAGCGGGGTACAATGAGCATTTCTTC

V gene: TRBV5-1
D gene: TRBD2
J gene: TRBJ2-1
clone size: NA
CDR3 protein: CASSWGTSGRWRGNNDQFF
CDR3 DNA: TGCGCCAGCAGCTGGGGGACTAGCGGGAGGTGGAGGGGTAACAATGATCAGTTCTTC

V gene: TRBV11-2
D gene: NA
J gene: TRBJ2-1
clone size: NA
CDR3 protein: CASSSTRTCNEQFF
CDR3 DNA: TGTGCCAGCAGCTCGACTAGGACCTGCAATGAGCAGTTCTTC

V gene: TRBV11-3
D gene: NA
J gene: TRBJ1-3
clone size: NA
CDR3 protein: CTSSSRQDKGAYSGNTIYF
CDR3 DNA: TGTACCAGCAGCTCACGCCAGGACAAGGGAGCGTACTCTGGAAACACCATATATTTT

V gene: TRBV21-1
D gene: NA
J gene: TRBJ2-1
clone size: NA
CDR3 protein: CASNPGLAGPSGAYNEQFF
CDR3 DNA: TGTGCCAGCAACCCGGGACTAGCGGGACCCTCCGGGGCCTACAATGAGCAGTTCTTC

V gene: TRBV29-1
D gene: NA
J gene: TRBJ2-1
clone size: NA
CDR3 protein: CSVDRTETYIEQFF
CDR3 DNA: TGCAGCGTTGATAGGACAGAAACTTACATTGAGCAGTTCTTC

V gene: TRBV29-1
D gene: NA
J gene: TRBJ2-1
clone size: NA
CDR3 protein: CSVDRRGDEHFF
CDR3 DNA: TGTAGCGTTGATCGGCGCGGTGATGAGCACTTCTTC

V gene: TRBV5-1
D gene: TRBD2
J gene: TRBJ2-2
clone size: NA
CDR3 protein: CASSFRAGVSTGELFF
CDR3 DNA: TGCGCCAGCAGCTTTAGAGCGGGAGTCAGTACCGGGGAGCTGTTTTTT

V gene: TRBV6-5
D gene: TRBD2
J gene: TRBJ2-5
clone size: NA
CDR3 protein: CASSNLRGLETHYF
CDR3 DNA: TGTGCCAGCAGTAACCTTAGGGGACTAGAGACCCACTACTTC

V gene: TRBV11-2
D gene: NA
J gene: TRBJ2-1
clone size: NA
CDR3 protein: CASSWASGNSYNEHFF
CDR3 DNA: NA

V gene: TRBV29-1
D gene: NA
J gene: TRBJ2-2
clone size: many
CDR3 protein: CSVGDAGELFF
CDR3 DNA: TGCAGCGTTGGGGACGCCGGGGAGCTGTTTTTT

V gene: TRBV11-3
D gene: NA
J gene: TRBJ2-1
clone size: NA
CDR3 protein: CTSSLGTSGKLEQFF
CDR3 DNA: TGTACCAGCAGCTTAGGGACAAGCGGGAAGCTTGAGCAGTTCTTC

V gene: TRBV29-1
D gene: NA
J gene: TRBJ1-2
clone size: once
CDR3 protein: CGAGPGNNYGYTF
CDR3 DNA: TGCGGTGCAGGACCGGGAAATAACTATGGCTACACCTTC

V gene: TRBV11-1
D gene: NA
J gene: TRBJ2-2
clone size: NA
CDR3 protein: CTSRPSIDTGELFF
CDR3 DNA: TGTACCAGCAGACCGAGCATTGACACCGGGGAGTTGTTTTTT

V gene: TRBV28
D gene: TRBD1
J gene: TRBJ1-1
clone size: few
CDR3 protein: CASSLGQGGAEAFF
CDR3 DNA: TGTGCCAGCAGTTTGGGACAGGGTGGAGCTGAAGCTTTCTTT

V gene: TRBV11-3
D gene: NA
J gene: TRBJ2-1
clone size: NA
CDR3 protein: CASGIDGWVYNEQFF
CDR3 DNA: TGTGCCAGCGGCATAGATGGATGGGTCTACAATGAGCAGTTCTTC

V gene: TRBV5-1
D gene: TRBD1
J gene: TRBJ2-4
clone size: NA
CDR3 protein: CASSLVQGAKNIQYF
CDR3 DNA: TGCGCCAGCAGCTTGGTACAGGGGGCCAAAAACATTCAGTACTTC

V gene: TRBV12-3/TRBV12-4
D gene: NA
J gene: TRBJ1-4
clone size: NA
CDR3 protein: CASSFSHTFATNEKLFF
CDR3 DNA: TGTGCCAGCAGTTTTTCACACACTTTCGCAACTAATGAAAAGCTGTTTTTT

V gene: TRBV29-1
D gene: NA
J gene: TRBJ2-7
clone size: NA
CDR3 protein: CSVDPLGLIAHEQYF
CDR3 DNA: TGCAGTGTTGACCCTCTAGGGCTGATCGCCCACGAGCAGTACTTC

V gene: TRBV9
D gene: TRBD2
J gene: TRBJ2-1
clone size: NA
CDR3 protein: CASSPRMLAGQQFF
CDR3 DNA: TGTGCCAGCAGCCCCCGTATGCTAGCGGGGCAGCAGTTCTTC

V gene: TRBV29-1
D gene: NA
J gene: TRBJ2-7
clone size: NA
CDR3 protein: CGARTATYEQYF
CDR3 DNA: TGCGGCGCACGCACAGCTACCTACGAGCAGTACTTC